What follows describes a single T cell receptor beta chain. The antigen is undetermined. The CDR3 contains 17 residues. Germline V gene lookup returns CDR1 SGHRS and CDR2 YFSETQ. The sample comes from a study of T cells expressing NK-cell markers. Overall study results and limits: Among CD8+ T cells from about 6 donors, dominant NKG2C+ clonotypes accounted for roughly 1.0-7.0%. No clear determination of HCMV specificity was made for expanded NKG2C+ T cell clones.

TCRdb reworked the 5' RACE reads into one entry per CDR3 protein, no DNA. Its clone listing holds 450,000 to 600,000 distinct CDR3 sequences. The rearrangement links TRBV5-1 to TRBJ2-7; TCRdb calls TRBD2, which cannot be checked without DNA. The clonotype originates from a man between 18 and 29 years old in good health. The sample comprised blood T cells: a sorted CD56 or NKG2C T cell subset, CD4+ or CD8+ T cells, or bulk PBMC T cells (not recorded which). CDR3 sequence reads: CASSLEVASGLGYEQYF.